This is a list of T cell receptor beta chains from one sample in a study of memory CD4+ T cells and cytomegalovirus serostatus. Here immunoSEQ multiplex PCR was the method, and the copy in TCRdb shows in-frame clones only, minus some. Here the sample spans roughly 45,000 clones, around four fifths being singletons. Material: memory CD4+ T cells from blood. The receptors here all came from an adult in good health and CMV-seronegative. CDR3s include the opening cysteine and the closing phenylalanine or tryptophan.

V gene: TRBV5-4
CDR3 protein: CASSLGLAGGTDTQYF

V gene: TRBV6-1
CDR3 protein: CASSGRGGLSYEQYF

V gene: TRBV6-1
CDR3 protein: CASGGLDGYTF

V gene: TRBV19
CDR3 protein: CASSIDRDRANYGYTF

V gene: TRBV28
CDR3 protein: CASSTQGGANYGYTF

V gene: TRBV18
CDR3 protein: CASSPQSGNEGYTF

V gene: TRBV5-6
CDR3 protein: CASSSQGLQETQYF

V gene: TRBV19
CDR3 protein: CASSPTENQPQHF

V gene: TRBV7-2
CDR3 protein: CASSPGPGYEQYF

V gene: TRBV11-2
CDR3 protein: CASSPGQGYTF

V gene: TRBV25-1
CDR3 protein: CASSVNGQAYEQYF

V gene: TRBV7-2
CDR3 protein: CASSLGIRGSSTGELFF

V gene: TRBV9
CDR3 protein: CASSVGGGGYGNTIYF

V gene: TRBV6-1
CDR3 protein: CASADTEAFF

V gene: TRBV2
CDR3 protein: CASSDLTGGVQPQHF

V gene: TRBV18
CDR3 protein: CASSQVTHYEQYF

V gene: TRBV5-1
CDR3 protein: CASSSAGGPYTGELFF

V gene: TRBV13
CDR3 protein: CASSLGRGPLGTEAFF

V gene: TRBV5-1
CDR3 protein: CASSPEVGGYTDTQYF

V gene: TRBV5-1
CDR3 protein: CASSLAGQGYNEQYF

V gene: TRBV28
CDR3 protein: CASSFGVTNYGYTF

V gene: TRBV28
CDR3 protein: CASSPRTLTGGNQPQHF

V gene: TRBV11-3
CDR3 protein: CASSPGGRTGELFF

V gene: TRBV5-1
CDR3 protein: CASSFGPQETQYF

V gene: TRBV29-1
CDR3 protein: CSVVIGTTGNQPQHF

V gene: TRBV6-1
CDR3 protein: CASWTGSGEAFF

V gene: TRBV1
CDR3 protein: CTSSQRPPCGAGELFF

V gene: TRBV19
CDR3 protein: CASSPRQGLGEQYF

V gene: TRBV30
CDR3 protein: CASGGLAGVGETQYF

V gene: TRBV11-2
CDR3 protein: CASSFSGGARGTDTQYF

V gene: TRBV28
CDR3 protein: CASSSGDLNEKLFF

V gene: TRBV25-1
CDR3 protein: CASSDAGTANTGELFF

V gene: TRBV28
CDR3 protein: CASSPWGTSRDNEQFF

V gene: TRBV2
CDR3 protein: CASSPGNTIYF

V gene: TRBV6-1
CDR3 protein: CASSKSGTGGYGYTF

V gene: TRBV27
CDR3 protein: CASSLLGQPANYGYTF

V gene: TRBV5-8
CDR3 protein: CASSWRASGSGANVLTF

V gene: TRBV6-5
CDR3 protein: CASSPGQAYYGYTF

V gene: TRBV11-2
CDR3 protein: CASSLRGFNTGELFF

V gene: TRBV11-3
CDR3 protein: CASSLGRTGGAADTQYF

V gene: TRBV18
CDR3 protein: CASSPTTGPFLEAFF

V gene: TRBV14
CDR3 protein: CASSLVRDRGPGQYF

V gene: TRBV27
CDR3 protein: CATAARIVGFYEQYF

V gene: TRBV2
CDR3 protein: CASSPRLAGSSSTDTQYF

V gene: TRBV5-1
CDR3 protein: CASSFSTGRGNSPLHF

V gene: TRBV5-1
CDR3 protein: CASSSTGGLEAFF

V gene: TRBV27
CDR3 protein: CASSLSLRGSYEQYF

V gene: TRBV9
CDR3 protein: CASSQGTGSQPQHF

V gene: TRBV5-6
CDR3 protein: CASSQLGKNTGELFF